The next 26 T cell receptor beta chains were all read from a single sample in a study of CD8 T cells in Susac syndrome (dated by TCRdb to about 2019). The method behind the library was the immunoSEQ multiplex PCR assay. RNA was extracted using the RNeasy kit, and roughly 0.45 to 1 microgram was reverse transcribed with random hexamers. The raw public reads went through TCRdb reprocessing: fastp at Q25, MiXCR clone calling, in-frame beta chains kept. Identical CDR3 proteins give one entry, which carries the most common genes and DNA. For this sample the table gives around 62,000 distinct CDR3 sequences, of which roughly 92% were detected only once. Of the sample, approximately 0.18% falls within the top ten clones. The material sequenced was CD8+ T cells from PBMCs. These receptors all come from a human donor in good health.

This clonotype is a singleton in its sample. The V gene is TRBV28, the J gene TRBJ1-5; maybe TRBD1 (6 bases). CDR3 length: 14 residues. Looked up from germline, CDR1 is MDHEN and CDR2 is SYDVKM. Trimming took 11 bases from V and 0 from J, leaving 14 bases between them. The CDR3 sequence: CALRRGDSNQPQHF. DNA for the CDR3: TGTGCCCTCAGGAGGGGGGATAGCAATCAGCCCCAGCATTTT.

V is TRBV4-2 and J is TRBJ1-4, with D perhaps matching TRBD1 (5 bases). The CDR3 consists of 16 residues. Germline CDR1 is LGHNA and CDR2 is YNFKEQ. Deletions cut 3 bases from V and 2 bases from J, with 13 bases between. CDR3 in amino acids: CASSQGLGDTNEKLFF. The CDR3 DNA follows: TGTGCCAGCAGCCAGGGCCTAGGGGATACTAATGAAAAACTGTTTTTT.

CDR3 nucleotide sequence: TGCGCCAGCAGTGATAAGGGACAGGGTGCCCCCATCTCCTACGAGCAGTACTTC. This gives the protein CASSDKGQGAPISYEQYF. This rearrangement joins TRBV10-2 to TRBJ2-7, with 9 bases that match TRBD1. This CDR3 is 18 amino acids long. V dropped 3 bases and J dropped 0; count of bases not matched to a gene: 12. Germline V gene lookup returns CDR1 WSHSY and CDR2 SAAADI.

V and J are TRBV6-5 and TRBJ1-1; D uncertain. CDR1 MNHEY and CDR2 SVGAGI come from the germline V gene. Trimming took 4 bases from V and 1 from J, leaving 7 bases between them. CDR3 length equals 13 residues. The CDR3: CASSWRENTEAFF. The CDR3 bases are TGTGCCAGCAGTTGGAGGGAGAACACTGAAGCTTTCTTT.

This sequence joins TRBV24-1 and TRBJ2-3, with 7 bases that match TRBD1. Trimming cost V 3 bases and J 4 bases; bases outside gene matches: 15. This CDR3 region has 18 residues. Germline values: CDR1 KGHDR, CDR2 SFDVKD. The CDR3 sequence: CATSDPAWTGDQADTQYF. The DNA of the CDR3 is TGTGCCACCAGTGATCCCGCTTGGACAGGAGACCAGGCAGATACGCAGTATTTT.

The chain joins TRBV9 to TRBJ2-5, with 8 bases identical to TRBD1. The CDR3 totals 14 residues. The germline V gene encodes CDR1 SGDLS and CDR2 YYNGEE. V shed 6 bases, J shed 3 bases, and the junction held 7 bases outside the gene matches. The CDR3 loop is CASNNDRGEETQYF. The CDR3, as DNA: TGTGCCAGCAACAATGACAGGGGAGAAGAGACCCAGTACTTC.

This clonotype is a singleton in its sample. This CDR3 reads CASSFLFGYNEQFF. The CDR3 DNA reads TGTGCCAGCAGTTTTCTATTCGGCTACAATGAGCAGTTCTTC. This chain links TRBV12-3 or TRBV12-4 with TRBJ2-1; D remains ambiguous. V was pared by 3 bases and J by 3 bases, with 9 bases between. The CDR3 sequence is 14 residues long.

CDR3 amino acids: CASSRNTEAFF. The CDR3 DNA is TGTGCCAGCAGCCGAAACACTGAAGCTTTCTTT. The rearrangement links TRBV12-3 or TRBV12-4 to TRBJ1-1, with no clear D. Trimming shortened V by 6 bases and J by 2 bases, and 4 bases separated the two germline ends. The CDR3 has 11 residues.

The rearrangement links TRBV7-3 to TRBJ2-7; D might be TRBD2 (7 bases). V lost 1 base to trimming and J lost 2 bases, with 15 bases between them. The CDR3 runs 16 residues. Germline CDR1 reads SGHTA; CDR2 reads FQGTGA. This chain's CDR3 is CASSLNAGGHPYEQYF. CDR3 sequence (DNA): TGTGCCAGCAGCTTAAACGCCGGGGGGCATCCCTACGAGCAGTACTTC.

The chain joins TRBV24-1 to TRBJ2-7; TRBD1 matches 10 bases. Germline V CDR1 and CDR2: KGHDR, SFDVKD. V trimming: 0 bases; J trimming: 6 bases; junction bases outside the gene matches: 1. The CDR3 length is 14 residues. The CDR3 region has the DNA TGTGCCACCAGTGATTTGGGACAGGGGGTCGAGCAGTACTTC. Its translation is CATSDLGQGVEQYF.

The J gene is TRBJ2-5, the V gene TRBV29-1, with unresolved D. Germline V gives CDR1 SQVTM, CDR2 ANQGSEA. CDR3 length: 12 amino acids. Between the trimmed V and J ends, which lost 4 bases and 4 bases, there was a span of 10 bases. The CDR3 reads CSVVRDPETQYF. CDR3 nucleotide sequence: TGCAGCGTTGTAAGGGATCCAGAGACCCAGTACTTC.

V usage is TRBV4-1 and J usage is TRBJ2-2; D ambiguous. The CDR3 covers 14 residues. Trimming took 4 bases from V and 4 from J, leaving 10 bases between them. The germline V gene encodes CDR1 MGHRA and CDR2 YSYEKL. The CDR3: CASSPTLGTGELFF. In DNA, the CDR3 is TGCGCCAGCAGCCCTACGTTGGGCACCGGGGAGCTGTTTTTT.

This chain links TRBV2 with TRBJ2-2; 7 nucleotides line up with TRBD1. Germline CDR1 is SNHLY and CDR2 is FYNNEI. CDR3 length: 16 amino acids. Losses at the gene ends were 3 bases for V and 0 bases for J; bases not matched to a gene: 4. CDR3: CASSEPDRANTGELFF. The CDR3 region has the DNA TGTGCCAGCAGTGAGCCCGACAGGGCGAACACCGGGGAGCTGTTTTTT.

The chain couples TRBV12-3 or TRBV12-4 to TRBJ2-7; the D gene is possibly TRBD2 (5 bases). The V and J ends lost 5 bases and 3 bases respectively, with 8 bases between them. The CDR3 is made up of 12 amino acids. CDR3 DNA: TGTGCCAGCAGTCCCGGGATCTACGAGCAGTACTTC. The encoded protein is CASSPGIYEQYF.

The chain has TRBV19 and TRBJ2-3; D unclear. CDR3 length equals 14 residues. Deletions cut 3 bases from V and 6 bases from J, with 13 bases between. Looked up from germline, CDR1 is LNHDA and CDR2 is SQIVND (reference sequence). The CDR3 coding sequence is TGTGCCAGTAGTATTAATGGGCTGGCGGATACGCAGTATTTT. It yields the protein CASSINGLADTQYF. Based on the CDR3 plus reference TRBV19 and TRBJ2-3, the full variable domain is DGGITQSPKYLFRKEGQNVTLSCEQNLNHDAMYWYRQDPGQGLRLIYYSQIVNDFQKGDIAEGYSVSREKKESFPLTVTSAQKNPTAFYLCASSINGLADTQYFGPGTRLTVL.

The rearrangement links TRBV18 to TRBJ1-1; unclear D gene. Germline CDR1 KGHSH, CDR2 LQKENI. This CDR3 has 16 residues. The V end lost 3 bases, the J end lost 0 bases, and 14 bases lay between the germline ends. CDR3 DNA sequence: TGTGCCAGCTCACCCGCCGGGGAGGAGGTGAACACTGAAGCTTTCTTT. Protein sequence: CASSPAGEEVNTEAFF.

This clonotype occurred once. V usage is TRBV13 and J usage is TRBJ2-7, with a weak D call TRBD2 (7 bases). Between the trimmed V and J ends, which lost 3 bases and 0 bases, there was a span of 12 bases. CDR3 length: 15 amino acids. Looked up from germline, CDR1 is PRHDT and CDR2 is FYEKMQ (reference sequence). CDR3: CASSFGRGPSYEQYF. Here the CDR3 DNA reads TGTGCCAGCAGCTTCGGGCGGGGGCCCTCCTACGAGCAGTACTTC.

This chain uses TRBV9 with TRBJ2-3; D is undetermined. Trimming cost V 6 bases and J 1 base, with 9 bases left between them. The germline V gene has CDR1 SGDLS and CDR2 YYNGEE. This CDR3 has 13 amino acids. CDR3 protein: CASNLQGTDTQYF. The DNA of the CDR3 is TGTGCCAGCAACCTCCAGGGCACAGATACGCAGTATTTT.

The CDR3 protein is CASSLERTEQYF. The CDR3 DNA reads TGTGCCAGCAGCTTAGAGAGGACCGAGCAGTACTTC. The chain combines TRBV11-2 with TRBJ2-7; D is unclear. This CDR3 comprises 12 residues. Per the germline V gene, CDR1 is SGHAT and CDR2 is FQNNGV. V lost 0 bases and J lost 6, with 6 bases in between.

This chain joins TRBV5-8 and TRBJ1-1; 8 bases agree with TRBD1. V trimming: 4 bases; J trimming: 4 bases; junction bases outside the gene matches: 12. The CDR3 is 16 amino acids. CDR1 and CDR2 from the germline V gene are SGHTS and YDEGEE. The CDR3 loop is CASSNTDRVLSTEAFF. The CDR3, as DNA: TGTGCCAGCAGCAACACGGACAGGGTGCTGAGCACTGAAGCTTTCTTT.

The rearrangement uses TRBV4-1 and TRBJ1-1; D call uncertain. Germline values: CDR1 MGHRA, CDR2 YSYEKL. The CDR3 covers 14 residues. V lost 1 base and J 7 bases, leaving 13 bases between the germline ends. CDR3 region: CASSQVGGGLEAFF. CDR3 DNA: TGCGCCAGCAGCCAAGTAGGAGGCGGACTTGAAGCTTTCTTT.

This sequence joins TRBV9 and TRBJ2-1; D possibly corresponds to TRBD1 (6 bases). Deletions cut 4 bases from V and 0 bases from J, with 11 bases between. Germline lookup yields CDR1 SGDLS and CDR2 YYNGEE. The CDR3 has 15 amino acids. In DNA form, the CDR3 reads TGTGCCAGCAGCCCCCTCAGGGGCTCCTACAATGAGCAGTTCTTC. This sequence encodes CASSPLRGSYNEQFF.

This clonotype was counted once. V and J are TRBV29-1 and TRBJ1-2; D not resolved. The germline gives CDR1 SQVTM, CDR2 ANQGSEA. The CDR3 runs 11 residues. Trimming took off 3 bases at V and 2 bases at J, with 4 bases between the two ends. The CDR3 loop is CSVESNYGYTF. The CDR3 DNA sequence: TGCAGCGTTGAGAGCAACTATGGCTACACCTTC. The whole variable domain, filled in from reference TRBV29-1 and TRBJ1-2, reads SAVISQKPSRDICQRGTSLTIQCQVDSQVTMMFWYRQQPGQSLTLIATANQGSEATYESGFVIDKFPISRPNLTFSTLTVSNMSPEDSSIYLCSVESNYGYTFGSGTRLTVV.

The chain combines TRBV7-9 with TRBJ2-7; 9 bases are shared with TRBD1. Germline values: CDR1 SEHNR, CDR2 FQNEAQ (reference sequence). The CDR3 length is 14 residues. Trimming at V came to 3 bases and at J to 3 bases, leaving 3 bases not matched to a gene. The chain's CDR3 is CASSFRDRDYEQYF. CDR3 sequence (DNA): TGTGCCAGCAGCTTCCGGGACAGGGACTACGAGCAGTACTTC.

V is TRBV29-1 and J is TRBJ2-7, with a tentative D call TRBD2 (5 bases). This CDR3 contains 15 residues. Germline lookup yields CDR1 SQVTM and CDR2 ANQGSEA. Deletions cut 0 bases from V and 3 bases from J, with 15 bases between. Here the CDR3 reads CSVEELSGNGYEQYF. As DNA, the CDR3 is TGCAGCGTTGAAGAACTCTCGGGAAACGGCTACGAGCAGTACTTC.

The genes are TRBV12-3 or TRBV12-4 and TRBJ1-4, with D perhaps TRBD1 (6 bases). The V end was cut by 5 bases, the J end by 5 bases, with 18 bases between. This CDR3 comprises 16 residues. CDR3 nucleotide sequence: TGTGCCAGCAGTCCCGCCCTCGGAGGGGGAAATGAAAAACTGTTTTTT. Protein: CASSPALGGGNEKLFF.